The rows below give T cell receptor beta chains drawn from one sample of a study of tumor-infiltrating lymphocytes in localized non-small cell lung cancer. TCRdb keeps only in-frame clones here, not all; method: immunoSEQ multiplex PCR. The sample carries some 13,000 clones, 65% to 75% recorded once. Sequencing was performed on uninvolved lung tissue not adjacent to the tumor. The receptor set was obtained from a human donor with non-small cell lung cancer. CDR3s include the opening cysteine and the closing phenylalanine or tryptophan. The order of the fields is J gene, D gene, V gene, clone size, CDR3 protein, CDR3 DNA. D genes are given only for firm matches. A clone size is listed for some rows: how often the clone was seen (once, few, many), or a class if it is expanded.

J: TRBJ2-5; D: TRBD1; V: TRBV2; size: .; CDR3: CASSRQGIQETQYF; DNA: TGTGCCAGCAGTAGACAGGGGATCCAAGAGACCCAGTACTTC
J: TRBJ2-2; D: TRBD2; V: TRBV30; size: .; CDR3: CAWSRQLREGGELFF; DNA: TGTGCCTGGAGTAGGCAATTGCGGGAGGGCGGGGAGCTGTTTTTT
J: TRBJ2-7; D: .; V: TRBV7-6; size: .; CDR3: CASSHDWGSYEQYF; DNA: TGTGCCAGCAGCCACGACTGGGGTTCCTACGAGCAGTACTTC
J: TRBJ1-4; D: TRBD1; V: TRBV2; size: .; CDR3: CASSWTGKNEKLFF; DNA: TGTGCCAGCAGTTGGACAGGGAAAAATGAAAAACTGTTTTTT
J: TRBJ1-5; D: .; V: TRBV27; size: .; CDR3: CASSLKRQGGVGNQPQHF; DNA: TGTGCCAGCAGTTTAAAGAGGCAGGGCGGGGTGGGCAATCAGCCCCAGCATTTT
J: TRBJ1-1; D: TRBD1; V: TRBV6-1; size: .; CDR3: CASDWTGADTEAFF; DNA: TGTGCCAGCGACTGGACAGGGGCGGACACTGAAGCTTTCTTT
J: TRBJ2-5; D: TRBD2; V: TRBV5-8; size: .; CDR3: CASSLRGSSGRKTQYF; DNA: TGTGCCAGCAGCTTAAGAGGGTCTAGCGGGAGAAAGACCCAGTACTTC
J: TRBJ1-4; D: TRBD1; V: TRBV6-5; size: .; CDR3: CASRDRGREKLFF; DNA: TGTGCCAGCAGGGACAGGGGACGCGAAAAACTGTTTTTT
J: TRBJ1-4; D: .; V: TRBV7-9; size: .; CDR3: CASSFGANEKLFF; DNA: TGTGCCAGCAGCTTCGGGGCAAATGAAAAACTGTTTTTT
J: TRBJ2-7; D: .; V: TRBV2; size: .; CDR3: CASSAGELSYEQYF; DNA: TGTGCCAGCAGCGCAGGTGAGCTCTCCTACGAGCAGTACTTC
J: TRBJ2-1; D: .; V: TRBV9; size: few; CDR3: CASSASLNEQFF; DNA: TGTGCCAGCAGCGCCAGCCTCAATGAGCAGTTCTTC
J: TRBJ2-5; D: TRBD2; V: TRBV29-1; size: .; CDR3: CSVEGSSGNVIETQYF; DNA: TGCAGCGTTGAAGGGTCTAGCGGTAATGTTATAGAGACCCAGTACTTC
J: TRBJ1-4; D: .; V: TRBV9; size: few; CDR3: CASSRGGTGEKLFF; DNA: TGTGCCAGCAGCCGGGGGGGGACGGGTGAAAAACTGTTTTTT
J: TRBJ2-1; D: .; V: TRBV6-5; size: .; CDR3: CASSYSEESSYNEQFF; DNA: TGTGCCAGCAGTTACTCGGAGGAAAGCTCCTACAATGAGCAGTTCTTC
J: TRBJ2-2; D: TRBD1; V: TRBV19; size: .; CDR3: CASSTTGAGTGELFF; DNA: TGTGCCAGTAGTACTACAGGGGCGGGCACCGGGGAGCTGTTTTTT
J: TRBJ1-1; D: .; V: TRBV27; size: .; CDR3: CASSSPPGTVNTEAFF; DNA: TGTGCCAGCAGTTCCCCCCCCGGGACGGTGAACACTGAAGCTTTCTTT
J: TRBJ2-3; D: TRBD2; V: TRBV6-1; size: .; CDR3: CASSEAGGSPSTDTQYF; DNA: TGTGCCAGCAGTGAAGCCGGGGGGAGTCCTAGCACAGATACGCAGTATTTT
J: TRBJ1-4; D: .; V: TRBV6-5; size: few; CDR3: CASSYGGATNEKLFF; DNA: TGTGCCAGCAGTTACGGAGGGGCTACTAATGAAAAACTGTTTTTT
J: TRBJ2-2; D: TRBD2; V: TRBV29-1; size: .; CDR3: CSVEGGSIPTGELFF; DNA: TGCAGCGTTGAGGGGGGGTCAATACCCACCGGGGAGCTGTTTTTT
J: TRBJ2-1; D: TRBD2; V: TRBV5-1; size: .; CDR3: CASKAGDTYNEQFF; DNA: TGCGCCAGCAAGGCGGGGGATACCTACAATGAGCAGTTCTTC
J: TRBJ2-7; D: TRBD1; V: TRBV7-2; size: .; CDR3: CASSSYRGTYEQYF; DNA: TGTGCCAGCAGCTCCTACAGGGGGACCTACGAGCAGTACTTC
J: TRBJ1-1; D: TRBD1; V: TRBV27; size: .; CDR3: CASRRDRTTEAFF; DNA: TGTGCCAGCAGACGGGACAGAACCACTGAAGCTTTCTTT
J: TRBJ2-3; D: .; V: TRBV7-2; size: .; CDR3: CASSPSGYPTDTQYF; DNA: TGTGCCAGCAGCCCCTCCGGGTATCCGACAGATACGCAGTATTTT
J: TRBJ2-7; D: TRBD2; V: TRBV6-5; size: .; CDR3: CASSYEGTRSYEQYF; DNA: TGTGCCAGCAGTTACGAAGGGACTAGGTCGTACGAGCAGTACTTC
J: TRBJ2-3; D: TRBD2; V: TRBV2; size: .; CDR3: CASSGLRGAEDTQYF; DNA: TGTGCCAGCAGTGGCCTGCGGGGGGCGGAAGATACGCAGTATTTT
J: TRBJ2-3; D: TRBD2; V: TRBV10-3; size: .; CDR3: CAIRPGLAGGPRGTDTQYF; DNA: TGTGCCATCAGGCCGGGACTAGCGGGAGGGCCGAGGGGCACAGATACGCAGTATTTT
J: TRBJ2-3; D: .; V: TRBV28; size: .; CDR3: CASSLVIITDTQYF; DNA: TGTGCCAGCAGTTTGGTCATCATCACAGATACGCAGTATTTT
J: TRBJ2-1; D: .; V: TRBV4-3; size: .; CDR3: CASSQDTRSASYNEQFF; DNA: TGCGCCAGCAGCCAAGATACTAGGTCGGCCTCCTACAATGAGCAGTTCTTC
J: TRBJ1-1; D: .; V: TRBV4-3; size: .; CDR3: CASSQDHSRGLNTEAFF; DNA: TGCGCCAGCAGCCAAGATCACTCAAGAGGGCTGAACACTGAAGCTTTCTTT
J: TRBJ2-3; D: TRBD2; V: TRBV7-9; size: .; CDR3: CASSDGTSGGRYTQYF; DNA: TGTGCCAGCAGCGACGGGACTAGCGGGGGGAGGTATACGCAGTATTTT
J: TRBJ1-2; D: .; V: TRBV19; size: .; CDR3: CASSRGNRLNYGYTF; DNA: TGTGCCAGTAGTAGAGGAAATCGGCTTAACTATGGCTACACCTTC
J: TRBJ2-7; D: TRBD1; V: TRBV2; size: .; CDR3: CASSGTGVHEQYF; DNA: TGTGCCAGCAGCGGGACAGGGGTCCACGAGCAGTACTTC
J: TRBJ2-3; D: .; V: TRBV4-1; size: medium-sized; CDR3: CASSQAGTPSSTDTQYF; DNA: TGCGCCAGCAGCCAAGCCGGGACTCCCTCTAGCACAGATACGCAGTATTTT
J: TRBJ2-1; D: TRBD2; V: TRBV14; size: .; CDR3: CASSQFSGRRDEQFF; DNA: TGTGCCAGCAGCCAATTTAGCGGGAGGAGGGATGAGCAGTTCTTC
J: TRBJ1-3; D: .; V: TRBV2; size: .; CDR3: CASGPQGLGNTIYF; DNA: TGTGCCAGCGGCCCGCAGGGTCTAGGAAACACCATATATTTT
J: TRBJ1-2; D: .; V: TRBV6-1; size: .; CDR3: CATQVLPNYGYTF; DNA: TGTGCCACCCAGGTTTTGCCTAACTATGGCTACACCTTC
J: TRBJ1-2; D: TRBD1; V: TRBV6-6; size: .; CDR3: CASSYSPGGAEGYTF; DNA: TGTGCCAGCAGTTACTCGCCAGGGGGAGCGGAAGGCTACACCTTC
J: TRBJ2-7; D: .; V: TRBV16; size: .; CDR3: CASNNGLAREPYEQYF; DNA: TGTGCCAGCAACAACGGACTCGCTCGGGAGCCATACGAGCAGTACTTC
J: TRBJ2-1; D: .; V: TRBV4-2; size: .; CDR3: CASSQDRGATDNEQFF; DNA: TGTGCCAGCAGCCAAGATAGGGGGGCAACAGACAATGAGCAGTTCTTC
J: TRBJ2-5; D: .; V: TRBV27; size: .; CDR3: CASSLTGGPLETQYF; DNA: TGTGCCAGCAGCCTGACCGGAGGGCCACTCGAGACCCAGTACTTC
J: TRBJ2-5; D: .; V: TRBV30; size: .; CDR3: CAWSRSGGETQYF; DNA: TGTGCCTGGAGTCGGAGCGGAGGGGAGACCCAGTACTTC
J: TRBJ2-1; D: TRBD2; V: TRBV2; size: .; CDR3: CASRVGLAGGQSEQFF; DNA: TGTGCCAGCAGAGTGGGACTAGCGGGAGGGCAGAGTGAGCAGTTCTTC
J: TRBJ2-3; D: .; V: TRBV19; size: few; CDR3: CASTPQGPRMTDTQYF; DNA: TGTGCCAGTACCCCCCAGGGGCCTAGGATGACAGATACGCAGTATTTT
J: TRBJ1-4; D: TRBD1; V: TRBV9; size: .; CDR3: CASSKEPRTGGTTNEKLFF; DNA: TGTGCCAGCAGCAAAGAACCCCGGACAGGGGGCACAACTAATGAAAAACTGTTTTTT
J: TRBJ2-5; D: .; V: TRBV7-9; size: .; CDR3: CASSLEGAQYF; DNA: TGTGCCAGCAGCTTAGAAGGGGCCCAGTACTTC